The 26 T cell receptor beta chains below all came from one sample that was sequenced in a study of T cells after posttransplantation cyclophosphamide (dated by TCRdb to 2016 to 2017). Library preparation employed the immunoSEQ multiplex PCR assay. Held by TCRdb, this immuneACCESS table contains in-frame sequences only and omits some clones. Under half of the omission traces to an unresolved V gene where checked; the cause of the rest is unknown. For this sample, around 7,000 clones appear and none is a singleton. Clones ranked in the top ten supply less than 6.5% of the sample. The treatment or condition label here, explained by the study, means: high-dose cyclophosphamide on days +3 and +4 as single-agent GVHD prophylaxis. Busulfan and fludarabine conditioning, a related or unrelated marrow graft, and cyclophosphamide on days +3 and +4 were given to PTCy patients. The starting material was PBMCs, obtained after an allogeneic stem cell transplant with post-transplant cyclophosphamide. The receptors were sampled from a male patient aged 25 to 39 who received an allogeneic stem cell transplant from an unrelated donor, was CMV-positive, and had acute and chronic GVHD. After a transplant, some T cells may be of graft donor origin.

This CDR3 reads CASSLESGNNYGYTF. The CDR3 nucleotides are TGTGCCAGCAGCTTAGAGTCGGGTAATAACTATGGCTACACCTTC. J is TRBJ1-2 and V is TRBV7-3; D call uncertain. V gave up 2 bases and J gave up 1 base, with 11 bases separating them. The CDR3 is 15 amino acids. CDR1 and CDR2 from the germline V gene are SGHTA and FQGTGA.

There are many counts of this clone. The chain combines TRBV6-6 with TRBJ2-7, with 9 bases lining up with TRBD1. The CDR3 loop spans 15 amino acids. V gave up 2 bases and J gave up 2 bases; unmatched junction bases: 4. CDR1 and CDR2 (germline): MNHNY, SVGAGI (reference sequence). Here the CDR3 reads CASSYTGTGTYEQYF. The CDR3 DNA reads TGTGCCAGCAGTTACACCGGGACAGGGACCTACGAGCAGTACTTC.

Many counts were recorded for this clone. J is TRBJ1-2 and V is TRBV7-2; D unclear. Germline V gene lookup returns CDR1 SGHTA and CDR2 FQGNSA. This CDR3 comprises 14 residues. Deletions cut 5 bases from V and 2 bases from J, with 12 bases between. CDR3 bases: TGTGCCAGCAGCCCCAGTTCTTTAAACTATGGCTACACCTTC. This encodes CASSPSSLNYGYTF.

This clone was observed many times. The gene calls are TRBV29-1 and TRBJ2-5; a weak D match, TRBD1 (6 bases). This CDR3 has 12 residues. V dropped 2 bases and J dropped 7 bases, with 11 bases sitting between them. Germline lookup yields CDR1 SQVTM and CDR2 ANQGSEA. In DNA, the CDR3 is TGCAGCGTTGAAAGGAGCAGGGGGACCCAGTACTTC. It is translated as CSVERSRGTQYF. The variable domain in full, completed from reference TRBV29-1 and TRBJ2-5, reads SAVISQKPSRDICQRGTSLTIQCQVDSQVTMMFWYRQQPGQSLTLIATANQGSEATYESGFVIDKFPISRPNLTFSTLTVSNMSPEDSSIYLCSVERSRGTQYFGPGTRLLVL.

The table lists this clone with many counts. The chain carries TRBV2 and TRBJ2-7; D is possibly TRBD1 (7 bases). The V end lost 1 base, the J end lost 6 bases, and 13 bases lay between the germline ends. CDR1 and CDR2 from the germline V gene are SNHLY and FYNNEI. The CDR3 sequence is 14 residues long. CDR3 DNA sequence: TGTGCCAGCAGTGAAGATGGAGGGGGCAGCGAGCAGTACTTC. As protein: CASSEDGGGSEQYF.

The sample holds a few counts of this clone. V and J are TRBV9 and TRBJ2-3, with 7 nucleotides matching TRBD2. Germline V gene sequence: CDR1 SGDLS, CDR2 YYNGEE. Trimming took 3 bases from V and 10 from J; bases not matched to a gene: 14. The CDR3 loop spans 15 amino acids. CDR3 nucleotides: TGTGCCAGCAGCGGATTCGGGAGGATGGGCCCAGCGCAGTATTTT. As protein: CASSGFGRMGPAQYF.

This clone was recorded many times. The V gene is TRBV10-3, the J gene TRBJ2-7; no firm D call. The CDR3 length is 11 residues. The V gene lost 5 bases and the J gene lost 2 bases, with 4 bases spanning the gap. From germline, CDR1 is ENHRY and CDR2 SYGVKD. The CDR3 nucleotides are TGTGCCATCAGTCTCGCCTACGAGCAGTACTTC. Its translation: CAISLAYEQYF.

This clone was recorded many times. CDR3 residues: CASSLGGGRANNEQFF. The CDR3 DNA is TGTGCCAGCAGCTTAGGTGGCGGGAGGGCCAATAATGAGCAGTTCTTC. The chain carries TRBV7-9 and TRBJ2-1; TRBD2 matches 9 bases. The germline V gene has CDR1 SEHNR and CDR2 FQNEAQ (reference sequence). V dropped 1 base and J dropped 7; count of bases not matched to a gene: 8. This CDR3 region has 16 residues.

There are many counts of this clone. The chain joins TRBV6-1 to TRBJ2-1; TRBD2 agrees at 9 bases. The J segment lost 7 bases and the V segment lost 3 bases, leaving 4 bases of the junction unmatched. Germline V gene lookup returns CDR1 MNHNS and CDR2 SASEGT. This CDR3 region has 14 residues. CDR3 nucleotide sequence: TGTGCCAGCAGTGAGGTAGCGGGAGTTAATGAGCAGTTCTTC. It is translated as CASSEVAGVNEQFF.

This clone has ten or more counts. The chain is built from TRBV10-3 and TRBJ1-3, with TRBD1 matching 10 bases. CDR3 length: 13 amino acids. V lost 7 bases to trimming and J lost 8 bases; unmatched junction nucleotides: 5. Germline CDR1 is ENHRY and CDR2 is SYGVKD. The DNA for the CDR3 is TGTGCCATCACCGGACAGGGGGTGGACACCATATATTTT. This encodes CAITGQGVDTIYF.

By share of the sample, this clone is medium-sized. CDR3: CASSLVRDSGTIYF. In nucleotides, the CDR3 is TGTGCCAGCAGCTTAGTGAGAGACTCCGGCACCATATATTTT. J is TRBJ1-3 and V is TRBV7-8; no reliable D call. CDR3 length equals 14 residues. Trimming removed 1 base at V and 9 bases at J, with 13 bases between. CDR1 is SGHVS and CDR2 is FQNEAQ in the germline V gene.

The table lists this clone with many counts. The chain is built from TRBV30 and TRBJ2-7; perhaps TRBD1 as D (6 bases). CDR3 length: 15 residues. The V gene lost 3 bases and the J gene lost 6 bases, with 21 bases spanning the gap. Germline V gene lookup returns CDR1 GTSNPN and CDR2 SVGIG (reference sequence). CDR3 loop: CAWSPSPLGAAEQYF. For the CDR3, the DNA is TGTGCCTGGAGCCCCTCCCCCCTGGGGGCGGCCGAGCAGTACTTC. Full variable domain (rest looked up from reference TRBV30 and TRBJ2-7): SQTIHQWPATLVQPVGSPLSLECTVEGTSNPNLYWYRQAAGRGLQLLFYSVGIGQISSEVPQNLSASRPQDRQFILSSKKLLLSDSGFYLCAWSPSPLGAAEQYFGPGTRLTVT.

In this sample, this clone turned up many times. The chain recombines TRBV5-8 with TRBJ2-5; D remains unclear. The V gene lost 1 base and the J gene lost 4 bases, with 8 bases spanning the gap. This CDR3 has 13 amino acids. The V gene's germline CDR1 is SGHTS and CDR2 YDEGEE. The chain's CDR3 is CASSLWLAETQYF. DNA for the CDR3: TGTGCCAGCAGCTTGTGGTTGGCAGAGACCCAGTACTTC.

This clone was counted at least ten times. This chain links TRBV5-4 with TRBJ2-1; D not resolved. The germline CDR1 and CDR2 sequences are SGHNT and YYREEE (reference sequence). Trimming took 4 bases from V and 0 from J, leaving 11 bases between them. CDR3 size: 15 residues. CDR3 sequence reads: CASSGGWSSYNEQFF. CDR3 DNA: TGTGCCAGCAGCGGCGGCTGGAGCTCCTACAATGAGCAGTTCTTC. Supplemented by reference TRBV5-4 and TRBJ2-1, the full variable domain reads ETGVTQSPTHLIKTRGQQVTLRCSSQSGHNTVSWYQQALGQGPQFIFQYYREEENGRGNFPPRFSGLQFPNYSSELNVNALELDDSALYLCASSGGWSSYNEQFFGPGTRLTVL.

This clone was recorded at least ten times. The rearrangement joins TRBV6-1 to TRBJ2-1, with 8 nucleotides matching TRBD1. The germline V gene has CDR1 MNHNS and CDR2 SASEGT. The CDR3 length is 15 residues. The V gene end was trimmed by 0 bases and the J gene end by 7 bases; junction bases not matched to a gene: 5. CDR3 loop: CASSEATGGSNEQFF. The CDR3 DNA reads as TGTGCCAGCAGTGAAGCAACAGGGGGGTCGAATGAGCAGTTCTTC.

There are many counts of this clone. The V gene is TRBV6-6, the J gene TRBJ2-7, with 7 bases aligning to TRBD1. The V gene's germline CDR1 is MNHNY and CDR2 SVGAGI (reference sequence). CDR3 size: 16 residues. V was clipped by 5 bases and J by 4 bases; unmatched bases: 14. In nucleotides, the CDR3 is TGTGCCAGCAGTCCACAACAGGGGATTATGTCTTACGAGCAGTACTTC. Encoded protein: CASSPQQGIMSYEQYF.

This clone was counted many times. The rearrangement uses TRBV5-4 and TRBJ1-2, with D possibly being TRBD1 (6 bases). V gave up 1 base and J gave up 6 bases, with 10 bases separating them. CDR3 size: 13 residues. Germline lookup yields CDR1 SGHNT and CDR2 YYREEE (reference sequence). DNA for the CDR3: TGTGCCAGCAGCTTGTTCGGGGGGCATGGCTACACCTTC. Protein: CASSLFGGHGYTF. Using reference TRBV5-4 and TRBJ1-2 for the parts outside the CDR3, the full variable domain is ETGVTQSPTHLIKTRGQQVTLRCSSQSGHNTVSWYQQALGQGPQFIFQYYREEENGRGNFPPRFSGLQFPNYSSELNVNALELDDSALYLCASSLFGGHGYTFGSGTRLTVV.

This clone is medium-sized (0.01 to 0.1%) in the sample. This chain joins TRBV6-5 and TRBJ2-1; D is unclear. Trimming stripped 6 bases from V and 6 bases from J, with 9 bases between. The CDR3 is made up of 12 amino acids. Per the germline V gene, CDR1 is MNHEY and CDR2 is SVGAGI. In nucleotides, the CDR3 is TGTGCCAGCAGCGCCCCGGGCAATGAGCAGTTCTTC. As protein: CASSAPGNEQFF.

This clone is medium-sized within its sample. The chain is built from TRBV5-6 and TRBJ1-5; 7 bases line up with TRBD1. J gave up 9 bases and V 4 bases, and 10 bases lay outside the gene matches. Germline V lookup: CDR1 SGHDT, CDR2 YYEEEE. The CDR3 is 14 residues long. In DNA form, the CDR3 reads TGTGCCAGCAGCCTCGGACAGGAGAGCAGGCCCCAGCATTTT. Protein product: CASSLGQESRPQHF.

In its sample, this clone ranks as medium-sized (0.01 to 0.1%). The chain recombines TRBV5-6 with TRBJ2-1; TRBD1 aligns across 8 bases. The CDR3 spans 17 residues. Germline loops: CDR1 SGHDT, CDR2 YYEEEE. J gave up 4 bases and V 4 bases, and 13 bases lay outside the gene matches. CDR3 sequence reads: CASSTRQGTRVYNEQFF. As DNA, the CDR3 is TGTGCCAGCAGCACGAGACAGGGGACGCGGGTATACAATGAGCAGTTCTTC.

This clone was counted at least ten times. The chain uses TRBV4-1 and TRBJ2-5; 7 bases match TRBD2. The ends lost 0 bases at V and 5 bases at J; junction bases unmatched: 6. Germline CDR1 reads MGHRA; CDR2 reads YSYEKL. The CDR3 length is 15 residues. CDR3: CASSQDGRDRETQYF. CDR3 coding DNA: TGCGCCAGCAGCCAAGATGGGAGGGACCGGGAGACCCAGTACTTC.

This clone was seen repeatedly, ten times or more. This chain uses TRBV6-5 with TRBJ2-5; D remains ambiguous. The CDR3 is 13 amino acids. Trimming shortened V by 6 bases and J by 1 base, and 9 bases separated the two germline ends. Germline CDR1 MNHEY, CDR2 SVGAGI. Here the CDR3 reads CASRQLTQETQYF. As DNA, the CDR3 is TGTGCCAGCAGGCAACTAACCCAAGAGACCCAGTACTTC.

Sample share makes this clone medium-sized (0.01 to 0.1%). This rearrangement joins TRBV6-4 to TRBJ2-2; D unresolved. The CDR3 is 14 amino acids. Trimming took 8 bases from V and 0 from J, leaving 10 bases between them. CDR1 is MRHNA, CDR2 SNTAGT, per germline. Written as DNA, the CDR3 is TGTGCCAGCCCGAGAATAACGAACACCGGGGAGCTGTTTTTT. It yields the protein CASPRITNTGELFF.

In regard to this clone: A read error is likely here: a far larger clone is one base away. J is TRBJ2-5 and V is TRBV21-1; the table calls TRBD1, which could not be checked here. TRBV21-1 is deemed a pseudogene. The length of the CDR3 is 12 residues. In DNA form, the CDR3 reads TGTGCCAGCAGCAAGGACACCTACGAGCAGCACTTC. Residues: CASSKDTYEQHF.

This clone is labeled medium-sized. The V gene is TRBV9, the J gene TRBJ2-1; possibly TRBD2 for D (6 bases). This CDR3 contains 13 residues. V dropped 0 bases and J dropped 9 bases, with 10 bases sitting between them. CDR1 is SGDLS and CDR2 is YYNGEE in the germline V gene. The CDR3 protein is CASSVAGGLEQFF. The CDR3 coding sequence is TGTGCCAGCAGCGTAGCAGGAGGGCTTGAGCAGTTCTTC.

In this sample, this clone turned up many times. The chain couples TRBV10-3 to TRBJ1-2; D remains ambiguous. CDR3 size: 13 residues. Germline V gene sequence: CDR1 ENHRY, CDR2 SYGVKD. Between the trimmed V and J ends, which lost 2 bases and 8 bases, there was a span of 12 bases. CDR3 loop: CAISETPEEGYTF. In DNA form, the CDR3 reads TGTGCCATCAGTGAGACCCCGGAGGAGGGCTACACCTTC.